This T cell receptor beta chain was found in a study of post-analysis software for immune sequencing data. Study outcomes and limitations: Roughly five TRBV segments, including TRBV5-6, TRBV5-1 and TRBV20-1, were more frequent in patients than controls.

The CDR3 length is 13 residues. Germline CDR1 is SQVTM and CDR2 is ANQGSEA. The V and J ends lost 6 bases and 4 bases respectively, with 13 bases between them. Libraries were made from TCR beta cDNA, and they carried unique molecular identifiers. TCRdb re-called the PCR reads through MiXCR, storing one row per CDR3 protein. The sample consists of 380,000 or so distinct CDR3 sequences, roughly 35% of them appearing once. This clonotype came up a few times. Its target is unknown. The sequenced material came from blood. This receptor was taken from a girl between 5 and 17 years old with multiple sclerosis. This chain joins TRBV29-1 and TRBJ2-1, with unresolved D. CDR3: CSVVGGIYNEQFF. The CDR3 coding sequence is TGCAGCGTCGTCGGCGGAATATACAATGAGCAGTTCTTC.